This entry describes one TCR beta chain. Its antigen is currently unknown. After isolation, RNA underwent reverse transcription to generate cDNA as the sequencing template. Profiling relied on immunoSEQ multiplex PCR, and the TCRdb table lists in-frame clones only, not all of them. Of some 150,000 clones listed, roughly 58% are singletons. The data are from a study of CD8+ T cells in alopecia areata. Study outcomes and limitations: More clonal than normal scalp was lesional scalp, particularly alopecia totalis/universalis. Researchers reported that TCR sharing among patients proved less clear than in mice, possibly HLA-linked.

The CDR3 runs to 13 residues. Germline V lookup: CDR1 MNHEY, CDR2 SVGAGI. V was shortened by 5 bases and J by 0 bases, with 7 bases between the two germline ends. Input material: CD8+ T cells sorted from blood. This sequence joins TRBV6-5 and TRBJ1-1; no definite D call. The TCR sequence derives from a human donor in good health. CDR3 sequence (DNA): TGTGCCAGCAGTAACAACCTGAACACTGAAGCTTTCTTT. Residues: CASSNNLNTEAFF.